The present entry profiles one TCR beta chain with its context. The assay was immunoSEQ multiplex PCR, and TCRdb's table has in-frame clones only and misses some. The sample carries about 40,000 clones, about 92% recorded once. This entry belongs to a study of T cell changes during pregnancy in multiple sclerosis. Germline V gene sequence: CDR1 SQVTM, CDR2 ANQGSEA. With 0 bases clipped from V and 1 base from J, the junction kept 13 bases outside the gene matches. The CDR3 contains 19 residues. The V and J genes are TRBV29-1 and TRBJ2-1, with TRBD2 matching over 9 bases. The input for sequencing was CD8+ T cells from peripheral blood mononuclear cells, taken in the first trimester of pregnancy. The receptor was isolated from a female donor with multiple sclerosis, enrolled in a pregnancy study. The CDR3 spells CSVEDVAGGRVGSYNEQFF. In nucleotides, the CDR3 is TGCAGCGTTGAAGATGTGGCGGGGGGGCGAGTCGGGTCCTACAATGAGCAGTTCTTC.